This T cell receptor (beta chain) is from a study of blood T cells in healthy people across ages. A second about 7 to 11 cycle PCR used barcoded and J-beta primers. TCRdb re-derived calls from the 5' RACE reads in MiXCR, one entry per CDR3 protein. The data hold 1 million or so distinct CDR3 sequences, with approximately 25% observed a single time. This clonotype was recorded a few times. Trimming removed 4 bases at V and 0 bases at J, with 11 bases between. CDR3 length: 15 amino acids. Per the germline V gene, CDR1 is MGHRA and CDR2 is YSYEKL. These same data were also listed under a study on T cells of mothers and their children. That investigation notes: Relative to unrelated pairs, biologically related mother-child dyads exhibited marginally greater, non-significant overlap.

The source material was blood. V gene TRBV4-1 combines with J gene TRBJ2-3, with D tentatively TRBD1 (6 bases). The TCR comes from a girl aged 2 to 10 in good health. The CDR3 loop is CASSPQGTSTDTQYF. CDR3 DNA: TGCGCCAGCAGCCCACAGGGAACTAGCACAGATACGCAGTATTTT.